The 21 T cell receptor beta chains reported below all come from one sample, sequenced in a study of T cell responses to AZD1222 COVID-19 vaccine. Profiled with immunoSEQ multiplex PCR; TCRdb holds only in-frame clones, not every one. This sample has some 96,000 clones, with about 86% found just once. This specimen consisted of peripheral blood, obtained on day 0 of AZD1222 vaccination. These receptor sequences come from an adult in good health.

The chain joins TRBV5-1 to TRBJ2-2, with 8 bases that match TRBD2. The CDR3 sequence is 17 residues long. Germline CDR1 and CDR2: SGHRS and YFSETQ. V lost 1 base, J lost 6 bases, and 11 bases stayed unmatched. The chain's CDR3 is CASSLSAGGPVAGELFF. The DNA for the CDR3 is TGCGCCAGCAGCTTGAGTGCGGGAGGCCCGGTTGCCGGGGAGCTGTTTTTT.

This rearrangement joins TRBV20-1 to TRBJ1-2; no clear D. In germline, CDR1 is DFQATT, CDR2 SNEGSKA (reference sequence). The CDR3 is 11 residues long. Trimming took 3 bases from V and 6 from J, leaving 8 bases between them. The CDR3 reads CSARFLDGYTF. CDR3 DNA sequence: TGCAGTGCTAGGTTCCTTGATGGCTACACCTTC.

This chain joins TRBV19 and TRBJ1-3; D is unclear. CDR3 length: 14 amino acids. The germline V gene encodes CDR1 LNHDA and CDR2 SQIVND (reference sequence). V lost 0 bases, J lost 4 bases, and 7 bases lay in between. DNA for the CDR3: TGTGCCAGTAGTATAGATCAAAACGGAAACACCATATATTTT. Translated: CASSIDQNGNTIYF.

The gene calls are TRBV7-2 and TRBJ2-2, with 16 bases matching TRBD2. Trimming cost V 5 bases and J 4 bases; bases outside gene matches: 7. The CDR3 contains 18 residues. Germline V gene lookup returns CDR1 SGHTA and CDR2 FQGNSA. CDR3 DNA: TGTGCCAGCAGCAAATCGGGACTAGCGGGAGGGGTCACCGGGGAGCTGTTTTTT. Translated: CASSKSGLAGGVTGELFF.

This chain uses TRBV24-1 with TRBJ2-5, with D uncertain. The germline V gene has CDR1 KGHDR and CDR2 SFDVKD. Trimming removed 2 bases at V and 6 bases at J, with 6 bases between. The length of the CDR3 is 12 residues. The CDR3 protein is CATSDSDKTQYF. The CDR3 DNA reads TGTGCCACCAGTGATTCGGATAAGACCCAGTACTTC.

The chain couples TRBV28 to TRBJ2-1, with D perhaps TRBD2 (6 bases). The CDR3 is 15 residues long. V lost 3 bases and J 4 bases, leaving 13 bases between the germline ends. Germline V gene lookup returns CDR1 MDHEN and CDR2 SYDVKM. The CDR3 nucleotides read TGTGCCAGCAGTTTCAACGGGGGAGAATACAATGAGCAGTTCTTC. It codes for CASSFNGGEYNEQFF.

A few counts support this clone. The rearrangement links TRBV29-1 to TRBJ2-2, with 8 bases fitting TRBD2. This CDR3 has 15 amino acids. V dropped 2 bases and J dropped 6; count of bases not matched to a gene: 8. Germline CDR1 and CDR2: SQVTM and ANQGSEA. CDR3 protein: CSVEIPGGPAGELFF. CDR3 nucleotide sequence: TGCAGCGTTGAAATACCGGGAGGGCCAGCCGGGGAGCTGTTTTTT.

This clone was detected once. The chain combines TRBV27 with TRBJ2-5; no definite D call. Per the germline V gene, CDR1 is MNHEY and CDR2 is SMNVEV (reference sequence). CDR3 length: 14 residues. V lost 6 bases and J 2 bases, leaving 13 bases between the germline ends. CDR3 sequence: CASSTDHPQETQYF. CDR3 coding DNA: TGTGCCAGCAGCACCGACCACCCTCAAGAGACCCAGTACTTC.

This chain's CDR3 is CASSMVTANSPLHF. Here the CDR3 DNA reads TGTGCCAGTAGTATGGTGACAGCAAATTCACCCCTCCACTTT. V and J are TRBV19 and TRBJ1-6; a weak D match, TRBD1 (5 bases). There are 14 residues in the CDR3. CDR1 is LNHDA and CDR2 is SQIVND in the germline V gene (reference sequence). Trimming removed 3 bases from V and 7 bases from J, with 10 bases in between.

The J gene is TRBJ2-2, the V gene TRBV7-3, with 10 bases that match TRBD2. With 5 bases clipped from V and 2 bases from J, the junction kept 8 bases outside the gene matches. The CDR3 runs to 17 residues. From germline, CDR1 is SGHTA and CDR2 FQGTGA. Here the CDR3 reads CASSRNSGGTNTGELFF. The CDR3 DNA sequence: TGTGCCAGCAGCCGAAATAGCGGGGGGACCAACACCGGGGAGCTGTTTTTT. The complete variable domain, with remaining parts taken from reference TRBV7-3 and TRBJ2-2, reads GAGVSQTPSNKVTEKGKYVELRCDPISGHTALYWYRQSLGQGPEFLIYFQGTGAADDSGLPNDRFFAVRPEGSVSTLKIQRTERGDSAVYLCASSRNSGGTNTGELFFGEGSRLTVL.

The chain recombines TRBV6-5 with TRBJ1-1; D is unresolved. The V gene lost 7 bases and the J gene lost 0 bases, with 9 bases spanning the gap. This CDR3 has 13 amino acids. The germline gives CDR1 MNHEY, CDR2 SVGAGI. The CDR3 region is CASMFRVNTEAFF. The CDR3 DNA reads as TGTGCCAGCATGTTTCGGGTGAACACTGAAGCTTTCTTT.

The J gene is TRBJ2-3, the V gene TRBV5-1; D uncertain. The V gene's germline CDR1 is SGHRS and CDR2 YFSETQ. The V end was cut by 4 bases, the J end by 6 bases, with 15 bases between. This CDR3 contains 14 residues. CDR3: CASSPTGPGDTQYF. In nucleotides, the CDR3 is TGCGCCAGCAGCCCGACCGGGCCGGGTGATACGCAGTATTTT.

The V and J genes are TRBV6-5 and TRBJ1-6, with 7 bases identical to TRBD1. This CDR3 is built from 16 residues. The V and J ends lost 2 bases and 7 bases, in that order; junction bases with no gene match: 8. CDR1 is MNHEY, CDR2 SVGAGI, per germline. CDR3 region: CASSYGGAGGNSPLHF. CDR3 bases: TGTGCCAGCAGTTACGGGGGTGCAGGGGGAAATTCACCCCTCCACTTT.

CDR3 residues: CASSPWDSGNTIYF. The CDR3 DNA reads TGTGCCAGCTCACCATGGGACAGTGGAAACACCATATATTTT. This chain joins TRBV18 and TRBJ1-3, with 7 positions matching TRBD1. The CDR3 covers 14 residues. Trimming at V came to 2 bases and at J to 3 bases, leaving 1 base not matched to a gene. Germline CDR1 is KGHSH and CDR2 is LQKENI. Supplemented by reference TRBV18 and TRBJ1-3, the full variable domain reads NAGVMQNPRHLVRRRGQEARLRCSPMKGHSHVYWYRQLPEEGLKFMVYLQKENIIDESGMPKERFSAEFPKEGPSILRIQQVVRGDSAAYFCASSPWDSGNTIYFGEGSWLTVV.

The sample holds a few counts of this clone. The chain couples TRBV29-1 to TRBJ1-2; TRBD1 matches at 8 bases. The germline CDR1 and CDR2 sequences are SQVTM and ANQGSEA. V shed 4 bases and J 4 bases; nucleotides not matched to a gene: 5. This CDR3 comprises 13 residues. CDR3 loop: CSVALGQGYGYTF. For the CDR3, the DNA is TGCAGCGTTGCCCTAGGACAGGGCTATGGCTACACCTTC.

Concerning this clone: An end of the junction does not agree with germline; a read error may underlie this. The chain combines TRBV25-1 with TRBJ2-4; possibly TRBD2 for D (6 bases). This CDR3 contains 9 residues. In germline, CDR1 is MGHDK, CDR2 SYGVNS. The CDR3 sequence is CASPASGDF. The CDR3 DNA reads TGTGCCAGTCCCGCCTCGGGGGACTTC.

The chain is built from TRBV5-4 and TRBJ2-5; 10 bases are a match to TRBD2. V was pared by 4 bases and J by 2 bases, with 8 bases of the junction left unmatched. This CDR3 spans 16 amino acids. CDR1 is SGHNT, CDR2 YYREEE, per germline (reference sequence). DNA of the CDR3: TGTGCCAGCAGCGGGTGGAGCGGGGGGGCTCAAGAGACCCAGTACTTC. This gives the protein CASSGWSGGAQETQYF.

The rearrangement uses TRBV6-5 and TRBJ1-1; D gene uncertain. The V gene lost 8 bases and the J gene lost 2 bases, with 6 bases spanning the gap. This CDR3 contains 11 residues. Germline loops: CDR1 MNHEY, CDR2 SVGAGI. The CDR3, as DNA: TGTGCCAGCGGCTTTAACACTGAAGCTTTCTTT. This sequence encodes CASGFNTEAFF.

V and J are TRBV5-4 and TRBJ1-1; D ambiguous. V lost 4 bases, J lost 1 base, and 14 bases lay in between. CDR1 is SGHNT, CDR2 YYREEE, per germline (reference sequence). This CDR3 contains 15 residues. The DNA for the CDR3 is TGTGCCAGCAGCATCCTTCCCGGAGGGAACACTGAAGCTTTCTTT. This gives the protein CASSILPGGNTEAFF.

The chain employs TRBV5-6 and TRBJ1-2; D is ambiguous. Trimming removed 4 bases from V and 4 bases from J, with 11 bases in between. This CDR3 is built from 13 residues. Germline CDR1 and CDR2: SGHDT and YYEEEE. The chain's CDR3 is CASSNSNIYGYTF. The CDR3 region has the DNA TGTGCCAGCAGCAACAGTAATATCTATGGCTACACCTTC.

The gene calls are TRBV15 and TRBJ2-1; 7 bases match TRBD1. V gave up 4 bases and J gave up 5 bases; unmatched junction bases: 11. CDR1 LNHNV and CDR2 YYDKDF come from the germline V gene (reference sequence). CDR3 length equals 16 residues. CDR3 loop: CATSTTPGQINNEQFF. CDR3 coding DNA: TGTGCCACCAGCACAACACCGGGACAGATAAACAATGAGCAGTTCTTC. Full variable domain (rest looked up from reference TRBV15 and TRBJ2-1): DAMVIQNPRYQVTQFGKPVTLSCSQTLNHNVMYWYQQKSSQAPKLLFHYYDKDFNNEADTPDNFQSRRPNTSFCFLDIRSPGLGDTAMYLCATSTTPGQINNEQFFGPGTRLTVL.